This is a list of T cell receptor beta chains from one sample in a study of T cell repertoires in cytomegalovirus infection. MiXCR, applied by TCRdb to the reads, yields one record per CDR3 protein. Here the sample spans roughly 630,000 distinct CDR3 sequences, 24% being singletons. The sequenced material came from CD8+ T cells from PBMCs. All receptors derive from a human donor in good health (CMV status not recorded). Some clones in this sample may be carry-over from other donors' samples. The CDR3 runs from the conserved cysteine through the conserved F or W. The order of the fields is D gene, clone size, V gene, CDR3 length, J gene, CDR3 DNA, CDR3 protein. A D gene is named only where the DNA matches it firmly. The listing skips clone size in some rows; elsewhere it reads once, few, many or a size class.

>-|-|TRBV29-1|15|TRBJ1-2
TGCAGCGTTGAAGATTCTTACAGCTATAACTATGGCTACACCTTC
CSVEDSYSYNYGYTF
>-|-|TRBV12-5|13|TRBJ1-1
TGTGCTAGTGGTGACAGTTCCTTCACTGAAGCTTTCTTT
CASGDSSFTEAFF
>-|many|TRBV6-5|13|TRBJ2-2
TGTGCCAGCAGTTACTCGAGGGCCGGGGAGCTGTTTTTT
CASSYSRAGELFF
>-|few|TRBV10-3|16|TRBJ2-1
TGTGCCATCAGTGAGCCGGGGGAAGGGACTGGTGGGGAGCAGTTCTTC
CAISEPGEGTGGEQFF
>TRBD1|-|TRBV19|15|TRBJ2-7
TGTGCCAGTAGTATGTGGGGACAGGGCTACAACGAGCAGTACTTC
CASSMWGQGYNEQYF
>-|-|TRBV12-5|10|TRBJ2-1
TGTGCTAGTGCCTCCAATGAGCAGTTCTTC
CASASNEQFF
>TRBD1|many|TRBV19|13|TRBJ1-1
TGTGCCAGTAGTATGGGGGGACAGCTTGAAGCTTTCTTT
CASSMGGQLEAFF
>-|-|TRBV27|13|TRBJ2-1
TGTGCCAGCAGTCCCCTCGCCGTGCATGAGCAGTTCTTC
CASSPLAVHEQFF
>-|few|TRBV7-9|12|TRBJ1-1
TGTGCCAGCACGGGGACCATCACTGAAGCTTTCTTT
CASTGTITEAFF
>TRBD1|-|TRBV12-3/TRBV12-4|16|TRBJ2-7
TGTGCCAGCAGTGCGTTGACAGGGGGCGACGTTTACGAGCAGTACTTC
CASSALTGGDVYEQYF
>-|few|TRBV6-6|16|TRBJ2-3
TGTGCCAGCAGTTACGTATCCGGGCCCGGGGCGGATACGCAGTATTTT
CASSYVSGPGADTQYF
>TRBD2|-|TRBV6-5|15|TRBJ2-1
TGTGCCAGCAAAGCGGGGGCCTCCCGGGGGAATGAGCAGTTCTTC
CASKAGASRGNEQFF
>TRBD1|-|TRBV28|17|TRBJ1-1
TGTGCCAGCAGCTCATTGAGGACAGGTCCCTTGAACACTGAAGCTTTCTTT
CASSSLRTGPLNTEAFF
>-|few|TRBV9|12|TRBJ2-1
TGTGCCAGCAGCGTGCCGGGGGTGGAGCAGTTCTTC
CASSVPGVEQFF
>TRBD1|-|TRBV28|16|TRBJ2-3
TGTGCCAGCAGGAAAAGACAGGGGGCCTGGACAGATACGCAGTATTTT
CASRKRQGAWTDTQYF